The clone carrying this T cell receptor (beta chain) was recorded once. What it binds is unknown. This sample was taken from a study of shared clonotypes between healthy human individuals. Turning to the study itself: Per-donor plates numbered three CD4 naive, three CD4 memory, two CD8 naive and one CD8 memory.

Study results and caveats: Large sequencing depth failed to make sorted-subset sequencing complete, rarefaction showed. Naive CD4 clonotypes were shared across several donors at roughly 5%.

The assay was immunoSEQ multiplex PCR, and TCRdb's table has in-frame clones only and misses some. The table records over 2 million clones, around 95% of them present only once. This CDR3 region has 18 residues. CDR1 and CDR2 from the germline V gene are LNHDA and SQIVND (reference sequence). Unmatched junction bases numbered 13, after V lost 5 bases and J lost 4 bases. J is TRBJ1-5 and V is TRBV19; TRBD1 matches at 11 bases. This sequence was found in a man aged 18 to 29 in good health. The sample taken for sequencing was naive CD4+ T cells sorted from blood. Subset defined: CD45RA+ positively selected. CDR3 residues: CASSPPVDRGPHNQPQHF. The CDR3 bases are TGTGCCAGTAGTCCCCCCGTGGACAGGGGGCCGCATAATCAGCCCCAGCATTTT.